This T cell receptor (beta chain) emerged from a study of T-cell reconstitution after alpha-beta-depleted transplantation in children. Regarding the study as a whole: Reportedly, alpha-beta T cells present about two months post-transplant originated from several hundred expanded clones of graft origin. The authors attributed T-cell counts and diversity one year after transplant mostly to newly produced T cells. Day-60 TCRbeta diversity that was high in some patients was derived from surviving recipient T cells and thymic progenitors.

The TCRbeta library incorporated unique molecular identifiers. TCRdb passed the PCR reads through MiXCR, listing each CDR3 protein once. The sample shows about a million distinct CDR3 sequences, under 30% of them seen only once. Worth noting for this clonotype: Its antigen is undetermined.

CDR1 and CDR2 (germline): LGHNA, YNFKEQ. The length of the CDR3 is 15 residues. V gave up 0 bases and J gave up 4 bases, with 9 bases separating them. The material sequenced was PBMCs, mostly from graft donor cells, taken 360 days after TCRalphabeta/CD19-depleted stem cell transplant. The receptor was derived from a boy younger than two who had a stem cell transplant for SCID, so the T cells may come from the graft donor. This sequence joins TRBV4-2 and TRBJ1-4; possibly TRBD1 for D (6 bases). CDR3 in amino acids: CASSQEGQFNEKLFF. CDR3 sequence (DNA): TGTGCCAGCAGCCAAGAAGGACAGTTTAATGAAAAACTGTTTTTT.